This T cell receptor (beta chain) originates from a study of a mutant IDH1 vaccine in newly diagnosed glioma. Study overall: Treated patients comprised around 62% males and 37.5% females, mean age approximately 38 years. Most patients had received both radiotherapy and temozolomide, the prior options being radiotherapy, temozolomide, or both.

Documented time point: baseline, week 1 (first vaccination visit). Documented treatment: pre-vaccination baseline after standard-of-care therapy. Trimming stripped 0 bases from V and 8 bases from J, with 10 bases between. The length of the CDR3 is 14 residues. Germline V gene sequence: CDR1 MNHEY, CDR2 SVGAGI. Study-wide findings and caveats: Among top peripheral T cell clonotypes, changes seemed unrelated to pseudoprogression.

As to this clone: Antigen specificity is unknown.

The protocol was immunoSEQ multiplex PCR, while the TCRdb copy is restricted to in-frame clones and leaves out a portion. The table lists about 98,000 clones, around 90% of them singletons. The rearrangement joins TRBV6-5 to TRBJ1-4; D not resolved. This receptor was taken from a woman between 45 and 60 years old with glioma. The sequencing here drew on PBMCs, taken from a glioma patient treated with radiotherapy, temozolomide or both. CDR3 sequence reads: CASSYSIPGEKLFF. The CDR3 coding sequence is TGTGCCAGCAGTTACTCGATTCCGGGGGAAAAACTGTTTTTT.